The entry below gives a single T cell receptor (beta chain) sequence along with its context. The antigen is not known. Samples were taken several times over chemoradiotherapy. Sequenced by immunoSEQ multiplex PCR; TCRdb stores in-frame clones only, minus some. The sample holds some 7,300 clones, roughly 89% seen once. These data belong to a study of chemoradiotherapy in HPV16-positive cancers. Findings of the study overall: The functional HPV-specific definition rests on just two HPV16-positive patients. During treatment, candidate HPV-specific clones and E7-related motifs expanded in tumor.

This material was collected from a patient who underwent chemoradiotherapy. This TCR derives from a human donor with HPV-associated anogenital cancer.

The CDR3: CASRFRDAAPLHF. As DNA, the CDR3 is TGTGCCAGCAGATTCCGGGACGCGGCACCCCTCCACTTT. V gene TRBV6-5 combines with J gene TRBJ1-6; a possible D gene is TRBD1 (5 bases). The CDR3 totals 13 residues. V lost 6 bases and J 11 bases, leaving 14 bases between the germline ends. Germline-derived CDR1 and CDR2 are MNHEY and SVGAGI.